The T cell receptor beta chain described here comes from a study of cytomegalovirus exposure and HLA in healthy donors (dated by TCRdb to 2016 to 2017). With regard to the full study: According to a later analysis, one platform produced both the roughly 110 validation repertoires and the 670 or so repertoires of the first cohort. The study was designed to test whether signatures of past pathogen exposure could be identified by cataloging public T cell receptors. A separate validation cohort of approximately 130 different subjects was used in addition to the approximately 700-subject first cohort. The study combined high-throughput TCR immunosequencing, statistical association of individual TCRs with disease status, and machine learning to predict cytomegalovirus infection status. Results and caveats for the whole study, not just this receptor: The authors suggested that the approach could potentially be extended to other disease states and immunological phenotypes. The study gave a list of under 200 TCR beta chains associated with cytomegalovirus. The classifier was reported to diagnose cytomegalovirus status with high specificity and sensitivity in both the original and validation cohorts. Most TCR sequences were seen in very few donors, while some public TCRs were found in many individuals. A later analysis had no HLA typing for the validation cohort, so co-occurrence there was scored across all 120 repertoires. A later analysis found that TCRs clustered in the first cohort also tended to co-occur in the roughly 110 validation repertoires, with approximately 95% of cluster scores above 0. In vitro tests confirmed that a few of the cytomegalovirus-associated TCR beta chains recognize cytomegalovirus antigens.

The donors belonged to the validation cohort of under 150 subjects, which was separate from the 666-subject first cohort. The library was made by the immunoSEQ multiplex PCR assay. As for how the authors treated the data: To diagnose cytomegalovirus status from the catalog of TCR beta chain sequences, a statistical classification framework was built. Entries here come from immuneACCESS through TCRdb and include only in-frame sequences with V and J called. Some clones fail to appear in such tables; in the studies checked, an unresolved V gene covers under half of the shortfall, and the cause of the remainder is unknown. V, J and clone size derive from that table, while D and trimming were established from the DNA sequence. For this sample there are roughly 270,000 clones; around 89% appear just once. Over 0.7% of the sample belongs to the ten largest clones. On this clone itself: This clone's antigen is unknown. No quality values exist for individual bases; no much larger clone is one base distant.

The sequencing sample was made of PBMCs. This TCR derives from a woman aged 18-29 years in good health and CMV-seronegative.

The base sequence is TGTGCCAGCAGCGTAGGGTCGGCAGGGTCGATAAAGGGCTACACCTTC. Protein translation: CASSVGSAGSIKGYTF. The sequence is built from TRBV9 and TRBJ1-2; the D segment could be TRBD1, given 5 matching bases. According to the germline V gene, CDR1 reads SGDLS and CDR2 reads YYNGEE. A distance of 20 bases separates the germline ends of V and J, which lose 0 bases and 8 bases respectively. Measured from the cysteine to the phenylalanine, the CDR3 is 16 residues long. CDR3 DNA only is kept here, 48 bases in frame from base 1.